The clone carrying this T cell receptor beta chain was seen a handful of times. This sample was included in a study of blood T cell repertoires in COVID-19. About the research overall: The analysed material was cDNA or gDNA that came from T cells, B-cell-depleted T cells, or PBMCs.

How the authors handled the data: The assay estimated nucleated cells by amplifying reference gene primers. Repertoires were generated with immunoSEQ multiplex PCR, while TCRdb's copy carries only in-frame clones and drops some. V and J calls and clone size come straight from that table; D and trimming were deduced from the DNA. The sample holds approximately 180,000 clones, 70% to 80% seen once. Participants' reported clinical history set cohort assignment. There are 14 residues in the CDR3. Germline loops: CDR1 SGHTA, CDR2 FQGNSA. V lost 5 bases and J lost 7; bases outside the gene matches: 5. This TCR came from a woman in her forties or fifties who had recovered from COVID-19. The V call is TRBV7-2, the J call TRBJ2-3; TRBD2 aligns across 11 bases. Source material: PBMCs or T cells enriched from blood (not recorded which). CDR3 nucleotide sequence: TGTGCCAGCAGCCCTCGACTAGCGGGGAATACGCAGTATTTT. Its protein is CASSPRLAGNTQYF.